This TCR beta chain was sequenced in a study of CD8 T cells in Susac syndrome. The V gene end was trimmed by 1 base and the J gene end by 9 bases; junction bases not matched to a gene: 6. CDR3 length: 15 residues. Germline V gene data show CDR1 as GTSNPN and CDR2 as SVGIG (reference sequence). cDNA came from about 0.46 to 1 ug RNA primed by random hexamers. TCR beta CDR3 was amplified by immunoSEQ multiplex PCR. This amplification extended across 54 Vbeta and 13 Jbeta segments. TCRdb recomputed calls from the immunoSEQ multiplex PCR reads with MiXCR, one row per CDR3 protein. The table includes over 100,000 distinct CDR3 sequences, 96% detected once. TCR beta sequencing was performed on blood CD8+ and CD4+ T cells. Healthy donors served as the controls. They were matched for age and sex. FACS enriched CD8+ TEMRA cells, while bulk CD8+ and CD4+ were negatively isolated.

This TCR was recovered from a human donor in good health. The chain links TRBV30 to TRBJ2-1, with TRBD2 matching 13 bases. The sequenced sample was CD4+ T cells from PBMCs. The CDR3 region has the DNA TGTGCCTGGAGTGCCACTAGCGGGGGGGCCGGTGAGCAGTTCTTC. Translation: CAWSATSGGAGEQFF.